This T cell receptor (beta chain) appears in the sequencing data of a study of T cells expressing NK-cell markers. Study-level information: According to the study, TCR beta repertoires originated from sorted CD3+CD56+NKG2C+, CD3+CD56+NKG2C- and CD3+CD56-NKG2C+ T cells. The sequencing cohort of eight donors included seven HCMV-seropositive individuals and one seronegative individual.

TCRdb re-analyzed the 5' RACE reads; it lists each CDR3 protein once, without DNA. Its listing shows more than 250,000 distinct CDR3 sequences. CDR3 length: 15 amino acids. Input material: blood T cells: a sorted CD56 or NKG2C T cell subset, CD4+ or CD8+ T cells, or bulk PBMC T cells (not recorded which). The chain links TRBV12-3 or TRBV12-4 to TRBJ2-1; checking the TCRdb D call of TRBD2 is not possible without DNA. This TCR came from a man in his late teens or twenties in good health. CDR3 sequence reads: CASSFSGLAGSEQFF.